This is a list of T cell receptor beta chains from one sample in a study of shared clonotypes between healthy human individuals. This table comes from immunoSEQ multiplex PCR, and its TCRdb copy is limited to in-frame clones, with some not included. This table has about 1.1 million clones, about four fifths appearing once. The specimen sequenced was memory CD4+ T cells from PBMCs. The source of these receptors is a man between 18 and 35 years old in good health. Some clones in this sample may be carry-over from other donors' samples. Both conserved end residues are part of each CDR3. The D gene is left open where the match is weak. Size values are once, few and many counts, or a class for expanded clones, and some rows have none.

V	D	J	size	CDR3	DNA
TRBV27	.	TRBJ2-2	.	CASSWLTVSKNTGELFF	TGTGCCAGCAGTTGGTTGACAGTCTCGAAAAACACCGGGGAGCTGTTTTTT
TRBV7-3	.	TRBJ1-1	.	CASSLMAQGSGANTEAFF	TGTGCCAGCAGCTTAATGGCTCAAGGGTCTGGGGCGAACACTGAAGCTTTCTTT
TRBV18	TRBD1	TRBJ2-7	few	CASAQGVSYEQYF	TGTGCCAGCGCCCAGGGGGTGTCCTACGAGCAGTACTTC
TRBV5-1	.	TRBJ1-2	.	CASTLDVNYGYTF	TGCGCCAGCACCCTGGACGTTAACTATGGCTACACCTTC
TRBV19	.	TRBJ1-1	.	CASSMLGPQFRAFF	TGTGCCAGTAGTATGTTAGGGCCCCAGTTTCGTGCTTTCTTT
TRBV18	.	TRBJ2-1	.	CASSASHRDNEQFF	TGTGCCAGCTCAGCCTCGCATAGGGACAATGAGCAGTTCTTC
TRBV4-2	TRBD1	TRBJ1-1	few	CASSQDSWWGQGTTEAFF	TGTGCCAGCAGCCAAGATAGTTGGTGGGGACAGGGGACCACTGAAGCTTTCTTT
TRBV7-3	.	TRBJ2-3	.	CASSPRTPDTQYF	TGTGCCAGCAGCCCCCGGACCCCAGATACGCAGTATTTT
TRBV9	.	TRBJ1-1	.	CASSARGARNTEAFF	TGTGCCAGCAGCGCCCGGGGGGCGCGGAACACTGAAGCTTTCTTT
TRBV30	.	TRBJ2-1	.	CAWSQIGIEQFF	TGTGCCTGGAGTCAAATTGGGATTGAGCAGTTCTTC